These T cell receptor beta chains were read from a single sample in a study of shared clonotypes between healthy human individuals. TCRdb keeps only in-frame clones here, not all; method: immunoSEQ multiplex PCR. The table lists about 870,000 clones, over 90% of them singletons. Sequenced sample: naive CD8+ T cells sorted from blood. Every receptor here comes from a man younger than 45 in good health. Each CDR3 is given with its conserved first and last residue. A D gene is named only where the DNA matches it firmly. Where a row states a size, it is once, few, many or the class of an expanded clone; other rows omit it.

CDR3 DNA: TGTGCCAGCAGTGAACCTCACAATCAGCCCCAGCATTTT; CDR3 protein: CASSEPHNQPQHF; D gene: -; clone size: -; V gene: TRBV25-1; J gene: TRBJ1-5
CDR3 DNA: TGTGCCAGCAGCTTAGGGGATCCCGGGACAGGGTACCCCTACAATGAGCAGTTCTTC; CDR3 protein: CASSLGDPGTGYPYNEQFF; D gene: TRBD1; clone size: -; V gene: TRBV11-2; J gene: TRBJ2-1
CDR3 DNA: TGTGCCAGCAGCTCGTTGGTAGTCGAAAGCGGGCCCCAGCATTTT; CDR3 protein: CASSSLVVESGPQHF; D gene: -; clone size: -; V gene: TRBV5-8; J gene: TRBJ1-5
CDR3 DNA: TGTGCCAGCAGGGGACAGGTTCACAATGAGCAGTTCTTC; CDR3 protein: CASRGQVHNEQFF; D gene: TRBD1; clone size: -; V gene: TRBV27; J gene: TRBJ2-1
CDR3 DNA: TGTGCCAGCAGCCAGGAAGTAGCGGGAGATGAGCAGTTCTTC; CDR3 protein: CASSQEVAGDEQFF; D gene: TRBD2; clone size: -; V gene: TRBV11-2; J gene: TRBJ2-1
CDR3 DNA: TGTGCCAGCAGCTTTGAATTGAACACTGAAGCTTTCTTT; CDR3 protein: CASSFELNTEAFF; D gene: -; clone size: -; V gene: TRBV13; J gene: TRBJ1-1
CDR3 DNA: TGTGCCAGTAGTATCGGGACAGGGTATGGCTACACCTTC; CDR3 protein: CASSIGTGYGYTF; D gene: TRBD1; clone size: few; V gene: TRBV19; J gene: TRBJ1-2
CDR3 DNA: TGTGCCAGCAGCTTTCGGGGCTCTGGGGCCAACGTCCTGACTTTC; CDR3 protein: CASSFRGSGANVLTF; D gene: -; clone size: -; V gene: TRBV7-9; J gene: TRBJ2-6
CDR3 DNA: TGTGCCAGCAGCGTAAAGGGAGCGAACACCGGGGAGCTGTTTTTT; CDR3 protein: CASSVKGANTGELFF; D gene: -; clone size: -; V gene: TRBV9; J gene: TRBJ2-2
CDR3 DNA: TGTGCCAGCAGCCAGGACATATACGAGCAGTACTTC; CDR3 protein: CASSQDIYEQYF; D gene: -; clone size: -; V gene: TRBV7-9; J gene: TRBJ2-7
CDR3 DNA: TGTGCCAGCAGCAAAGCGCTTCGTACTAGCGGAAACATTCTTTACGAGCAGTACTTC; CDR3 protein: CASSKALRTSGNILYEQYF; D gene: -; clone size: -; V gene: TRBV21-1; J gene: TRBJ2-7
CDR3 DNA: TGCAGCGTTCCCTCTCGTGACCGCACAGATACGCAGTATTTT; CDR3 protein: CSVPSRDRTDTQYF; D gene: -; clone size: -; V gene: TRBV29-1; J gene: TRBJ2-3
CDR3 DNA: TGTGCCAGCATTGGTCTCTATAGCAATCAGCCCCAGCATTTT; CDR3 protein: CASIGLYSNQPQHF; D gene: -; clone size: few; V gene: TRBV6-1; J gene: TRBJ1-5
CDR3 DNA: TGTGCCAGCAGCCGGGGGACTAGCGGCTACAATGAGCAGTTCTTC; CDR3 protein: CASSRGTSGYNEQFF; D gene: TRBD2; clone size: -; V gene: TRBV7-9; J gene: TRBJ2-1
CDR3 DNA: TGTGCCAGCTCACCACTGCCCGGGGTAACGGACGAGCAGTACTTC; CDR3 protein: CASSPLPGVTDEQYF; D gene: -; clone size: -; V gene: TRBV18; J gene: TRBJ2-7
CDR3 DNA: TGTGCCAGCAGCTCGACTGACCCCGGGACTAGCGGGACTTTCTACAATGAGCAGTTCTTC; CDR3 protein: CASSSTDPGTSGTFYNEQFF; D gene: TRBD2; clone size: -; V gene: TRBV13; J gene: TRBJ2-1
CDR3 DNA: TGCGCCAGCACCGGGACCCCCAAATTTCCGTACCAAGAGACCCAGTACTTC; CDR3 protein: CASTGTPKFPYQETQYF; D gene: -; clone size: -; V gene: TRBV23-1; J gene: TRBJ2-5
CDR3 DNA: TGTGCCAGTGGGACTAGCGGAAATTCCTACAATGAGCAGTTCTTC; CDR3 protein: CASGTSGNSYNEQFF; D gene: TRBD2; clone size: -; V gene: TRBV19; J gene: TRBJ2-1
CDR3 DNA: TGCGCCAGCAGCGCCAACCGGGACAGTAACACCGGGGAGCTGTTTTTT; CDR3 protein: CASSANRDSNTGELFF; D gene: TRBD1; clone size: once; V gene: TRBV10-1; J gene: TRBJ2-2
CDR3 DNA: TGTGCCACCAGCAGAGATCAGACTACCAACACTGAAGCTTTCTTT; CDR3 protein: CATSRDQTTNTEAFF; D gene: -; clone size: -; V gene: TRBV15; J gene: TRBJ1-1
CDR3 DNA: TGCGCCAGCAGCCCGGCCGGGACAGCCCAAGAGACCCAGTACTTC; CDR3 protein: CASSPAGTAQETQYF; D gene: TRBD1; clone size: -; V gene: TRBV4-1; J gene: TRBJ2-5
CDR3 DNA: TGTGCCAGCAGTTTGGGAGCGTCGCCCTACAATGAGCAGTTCTTC; CDR3 protein: CASSLGASPYNEQFF; D gene: -; clone size: -; V gene: TRBV27; J gene: TRBJ2-1
CDR3 DNA: TGTGCCAGCAGCCAAGAGGCGGGAGCGGGAGTCTACGAGCAGTACTTC; CDR3 protein: CASSQEAGAGVYEQYF; D gene: TRBD2; clone size: -; V gene: TRBV14; J gene: TRBJ2-7
CDR3 DNA: TGTGCCAGCAGTGACCTGACTAGCGGGATCGCCTACGAGCAGTACTTC; CDR3 protein: CASSDLTSGIAYEQYF; D gene: TRBD2; clone size: -; V gene: TRBV6-1; J gene: TRBJ2-7
CDR3 DNA: TGCGCCAGCAGCCAAGCTGGTTGGGACTTCTACGAGCAGTACTTC; CDR3 protein: CASSQAGWDFYEQYF; D gene: -; clone size: many; V gene: TRBV4-3; J gene: TRBJ2-7
CDR3 DNA: TGTGCCACCAGCCCTCCGCGGGATACGCAGTATTTT; CDR3 protein: CATSPPRDTQYF; D gene: -; clone size: once; V gene: TRBV15; J gene: TRBJ2-3
CDR3 DNA: TGTGCCGGAGATGGTGGCTACACCTTC; CDR3 protein: CAGDGGYTF; D gene: -; clone size: once; V gene: TRBV6-1; J gene: TRBJ1-2
CDR3 DNA: TGTGCCAGCAGCCGAATCTGGGGGGACACAGATACGCAGTATTTT; CDR3 protein: CASSRIWGDTDTQYF; D gene: -; clone size: -; V gene: TRBV11-2; J gene: TRBJ2-3
CDR3 DNA: TGTGCCAGCAGTTCCCTTCTTAGGATCGAGACTGAAGCTTTCTTT; CDR3 protein: CASSSLLRIETEAFF; D gene: -; clone size: -; V gene: TRBV28; J gene: TRBJ1-1
CDR3 DNA: TGTGCCACCAGCAGAGATTTAAGCCAGCCAGGGGTCAATCAGCCCCAGCATTTT; CDR3 protein: CATSRDLSQPGVNQPQHF; D gene: -; clone size: -; V gene: TRBV15; J gene: TRBJ1-5
CDR3 DNA: TGCGCCAGCAGCGCGACTAGCGGGAGGGCCAACCCACCCGAAAATGAGCAGTTCTTC; CDR3 protein: CASSATSGRANPPENEQFF; D gene: TRBD2; clone size: -; V gene: TRBV5-1; J gene: TRBJ2-1
CDR3 DNA: TGTGCCAGCAGCCCCCAAAACCCCGGTGGCTACACCTTC; CDR3 protein: CASSPQNPGGYTF; D gene: -; clone size: -; V gene: TRBV6-5; J gene: TRBJ1-2